This is a list of T cell receptor beta chains from one sample in a study of T cells expressing NK-cell markers. TCRdb reworked the 5' RACE reads into one entry per CDR3 protein, no DNA. Listed are roughly 150,000 distinct CDR3 sequences; under 20% falls within the top ten. Sequenced input: blood T cells: a sorted CD56 or NKG2C T cell subset, CD4+ or CD8+ T cells, or bulk PBMC T cells (not recorded which). Receptor source: a woman aged 18-70 years in good health. The CDR3 runs from the conserved cysteine through the conserved F or W.

v_gene	j_gene	CDR3aa
TRBV12-3/TRBV12-4	TRBJ2-1	CASSIRLAGVSRNEQFF
TRBV28	TRBJ2-2	CASRLQGSNTGELFF
TRBV3-1	TRBJ2-1	CASSQTGGGYNEQFF
TRBV5-6	TRBJ2-7	CASSLPRAYEQYF
TRBV20-1	TRBJ2-7	CSARYRDRVSYEQYF
TRBV5-1	TRBJ1-1	CASSLVGTGGTEAFF
TRBV12-3/TRBV12-4	TRBJ2-3	CASSPQRQGLTQYF
TRBV29-1	TRBJ1-1	CSARDRVNTEAFF
TRBV5-8	TRBJ1-2	CASSLAPGQYGYTF
TRBV9	TRBJ1-4	CASSGGTGSEKLFF
TRBV5-1	TRBJ2-1	CASSLGAALDEQFF
TRBV6-5	TRBJ1-2	CASSYDRANYGYTF
TRBV20-1	TRBJ2-7	CSASSGQGGSYEQYF
TRBV24-1	TRBJ2-1	CATSDPGTLNEQFF
TRBV12-3/TRBV12-4	TRBJ2-1	CASSLRVGEQFF
TRBV12-3/TRBV12-4	TRBJ2-1	CASSDKTSGSNEQFF
TRBV4-1	TRBJ2-1	CASSQGGSSYNEQFF
TRBV12-3/TRBV12-4	TRBJ2-5	CASSLGGGVETQYF
TRBV5-5	TRBJ2-7	CASSETGSSYEQYF
TRBV11-2	TRBJ1-6	CASSLGDGGNSPLHF
TRBV20-1	TRBJ2-1	CSARTSGEQFF
TRBV11-2	TRBJ2-3	CASSLVLLGSGTDTQYF
TRBV2	TRBJ2-3	CATGGDNTDTQYF
TRBV4-1	TRBJ2-1	CASSPRGLYNEQFF
TRBV7-2	TRBJ1-1	CASSSMGHPVPFF
TRBV6-2/TRBV6-3	TRBJ2-1	CASRSGLVHEQFF
TRBV7-7	TRBJ2-5	CASSEGETQYF
TRBV12-3/TRBV12-4	TRBJ2-1	CASSLRTGGYNEQFF
TRBV11-1	TRBJ2-2	CASSSRKGAFANTGELFF
TRBV5-1	TRBJ1-1	CASSWTVGSTEAFF
TRBV11-2	TRBJ1-2	CASSPHHRGKEDGYTF
TRBV5-1	TRBJ2-7	CASSAIAGGKRYEQYF
TRBV7-3	TRBJ2-3	CASSSNGYTQYF
TRBV4-1	TRBJ2-6	CASSQEGGAGANVLTF
TRBV20-1	TRBJ2-7	CSAPALQGAAVIGEQYF
TRBV20-1	TRBJ2-7	CSADAGLAGLYEQYF
TRBV5-1	TRBJ2-7	CASSLGREENEQYF
TRBV11-2	TRBJ1-1	CASSLRMGDTEAFF
TRBV10-3	TRBJ2-5	CAISESEAETQYF
TRBV2	TRBJ2-7	CASSIDSLYEQYF
TRBV7-9	TRBJ2-1	CARTNTGAASGNEQFF
TRBV7-9	TRBJ1-2	CASSLLGLQDGYTF
TRBV5-8	TRBJ2-7	CASSPHPGTGGDYEQYF
TRBV29-1	TRBJ2-5	CSSSGGTQETQYF
TRBV12-3/TRBV12-4	TRBJ1-1	CASSLLVSRGQDTEAFF